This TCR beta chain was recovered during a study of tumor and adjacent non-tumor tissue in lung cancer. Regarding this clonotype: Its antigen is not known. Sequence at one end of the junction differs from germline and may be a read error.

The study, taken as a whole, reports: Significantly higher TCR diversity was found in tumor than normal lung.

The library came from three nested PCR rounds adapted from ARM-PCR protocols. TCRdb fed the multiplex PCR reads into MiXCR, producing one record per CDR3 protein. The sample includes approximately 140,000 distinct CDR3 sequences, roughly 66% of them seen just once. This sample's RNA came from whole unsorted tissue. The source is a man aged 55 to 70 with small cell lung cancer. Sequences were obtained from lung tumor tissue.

This CDR3 reads CASSWVKSNQPRHF. Written as DNA, the CDR3 is TGCGCCAGCAGCTGGGTAAAGAGCAATCAGCCCCGGCATTTT. The rearrangement uses TRBV4-1 and TRBJ1-5, with D unresolved. The CDR3 has 14 amino acids. Germline CDR1 reads MGHRA; CDR2 reads YSYEKL.